The 5 T cell receptor beta chains below were found in one sample sequenced in a study of cytomegalovirus exposure and HLA in healthy donors. 13 Jbeta primers and 60 Vbeta primers were used for the PCR. Profiled with immunoSEQ multiplex PCR; TCRdb holds only in-frame clones, not every one. The table shows around 140,000 clones, with nearly 10% occurring only once. Sample: PBMCs. Receptors originate from a man aged 50 to 59 in good health and CMV-seronegative.

This chain connects TRBV5-1 to TRBJ2-2; perhaps TRBD1 as D (6 bases). Germline CDR1 and CDR2: SGHRS and YFSETQ. The V gene lost 4 bases and the J gene lost 1 base, with 8 bases spanning the gap. CDR3 size: 14 residues. The CDR3 DNA is TGCGCCAGCAGCGAGGGACAGAACACCGGGGAGCTGTTTTTT. Amino acids: CASSEGQNTGELFF.

The chain links TRBV27 to TRBJ2-3; 8 bases line up with TRBD1. This CDR3 has 16 amino acids. Per germline, CDR1 MNHEY and CDR2 SMNVEV (reference sequence). The V gene end was trimmed by 3 bases and the J gene end by 3 bases; junction bases not matched to a gene: 8. The CDR3 protein is CASSLLRTGLTDTQYF. The CDR3 region has the DNA TGTGCCAGCAGTTTGCTAAGGACAGGGTTGACAGATACGCAGTATTTT.

This chain links TRBV11-2 with TRBJ2-3, with 13 bases lining up with TRBD2. V was clipped by 0 bases and J by 8 bases; unmatched bases: 14. Germline V lookup: CDR1 SGHAT, CDR2 FQNNGV. The CDR3 is 19 residues long. CDR3 DNA sequence: TGTGCCAGCAGCTTAGAAGGGACGGGACTAGCGGGATTCGTTGCTACGCAGTATTTT. It encodes CASSLEGTGLAGFVATQYF.

This clone was found a few times. This CDR3 reads CASSIENRGRDQPQHF. The CDR3 DNA reads TGTGCCAGTAGTATAGAGAACAGGGGGCGCGATCAGCCCCAGCATTTT. The rearrangement links TRBV19 to TRBJ1-5; 9 positions agree with TRBD1. Trimming cost V 0 bases and J 5 bases; bases outside gene matches: 5. CDR1 is LNHDA and CDR2 is SQIVND in the germline V gene (reference sequence). The CDR3 spans 16 residues.

The J gene is TRBJ1-1, the V gene TRBV6-5, with a weak D call TRBD1 (6 bases). Germline CDR1 and CDR2: MNHEY and SVGAGI. Trimming pared 5 bases from V and 5 bases from J, leaving 15 bases between. CDR3 length: 14 residues. The CDR3 is CASSMGHFATEAFF. The DNA of the CDR3 is TGTGCCAGCAGTATGGGACATTTTGCGACTGAAGCTTTCTTT.